The 21 T cell receptor beta chains reported below all come from one sample, sequenced in a study of blood T cell repertoires in COVID-19. Sequencing used immunoSEQ multiplex PCR; TCRdb keeps in-frame clones, though not all of them. The table lists some 99,000 clones, 70% to 90% of them singletons. Input material: peripheral blood. These receptors came from a human donor in a cohort sampled during active COVID-19.

This clone was counted once. The chain uses TRBV5-4 and TRBJ2-3; 8 bases agree with TRBD2. The CDR3 length is 15 residues. CDR1 is SGHNT and CDR2 is YYREEE in the germline V gene (reference sequence). The junction had 6 bases not matched to a gene; V was cut back by 6 bases and J by 0 bases. CDR3 nucleotides: TGTGCCAGCACCTCCTTAGCGGGAAGCACAGATACGCAGTATTTT. Protein: CASTSLAGSTDTQYF.

The V call is TRBV14, the J call TRBJ1-1; TRBD1 is a possible D gene (6 bases). Per germline, CDR1 SGHDN and CDR2 FVKESK. V gave up 2 bases and J gave up 1 base, with 11 bases separating them. The length of the CDR3 is 15 residues. CDR3 sequence reads: CASSQSGHPNTEAFF. CDR3 nucleotide sequence: TGTGCCAGCAGCCAATCGGGACACCCGAACACTGAAGCTTTCTTT.

The chain links TRBV15 to TRBJ1-3, with D tentatively TRBD1 (5 bases). Trimming cost V 0 bases and J 0 bases, with 9 bases left between them. This CDR3 contains 16 residues. CDR1 is LNHNV, CDR2 YYDKDF, per germline (reference sequence). This CDR3 reads CATSRDGGASGNTIYF. In DNA form, the CDR3 reads TGTGCCACCAGCAGAGATGGAGGGGCCTCTGGAAACACCATATATTTT.

The rearrangement links TRBV15 to TRBJ2-3; 7 bases agree with TRBD1. CDR1 and CDR2 (germline): LNHNV, YYDKDF (reference sequence). The CDR3 covers 14 residues. V shed 5 bases, J shed 2 bases, and the junction held 4 bases outside the gene matches. CDR3 nucleotide sequence: TGTGCCACCAGCCGGGACAGATACACAGATACGCAGTATTTT. Translating it yields CATSRDRYTDTQYF.

This rearrangement joins TRBV4-1 to TRBJ2-5; no clear D. Trimming stripped 1 base from V and 4 bases from J, with 10 bases between. The CDR3 totals 14 residues. Germline CDR1 reads MGHRA; CDR2 reads YSYEKL. The CDR3: CASSQVEGGETQYF. DNA of the CDR3: TGCGCCAGCAGCCAAGTTGAAGGCGGAGAGACCCAGTACTTC.

The chain is built from TRBV2 and TRBJ2-7, with 7 positions matching TRBD2. CDR1 is SNHLY and CDR2 is FYNNEI in the germline V gene. This CDR3 region has 16 residues. Trimming took 4 bases from V and 2 from J; bases not matched to a gene: 11. The CDR3 nucleotides read TGTGCCAGCAGTGGAAGTTCCGGCGGGAGTCCCTACGAGCAGTACTTC. Its translation: CASSGSSGGSPYEQYF.

The chain recombines TRBV27 with TRBJ1-2; D might be TRBD1 (5 bases). V was pared by 11 bases and J by 5 bases, with 12 bases between. The CDR3 runs 11 residues. Germline CDR1 MNHEY, CDR2 SMNVEV (reference sequence). In nucleotides, the CDR3 is TGTGCCGCCCACGGGGGTTATGGCTACACCTTC. Translated: CAAHGGYGYTF.

The genes are TRBV18 and TRBJ2-7; a possible D gene is TRBD1 (6 bases). The germline CDR1 and CDR2 sequences are KGHSH and LQKENI. This CDR3 contains 14 residues. The V end was cut by 4 bases, the J end by 4 bases, with 14 bases between. The CDR3 nucleotides read TGTGCCAGCTCACTTTTTGAACAGGGATACGAGCAGTACTTC. Its protein is CASSLFEQGYEQYF.

J is TRBJ2-2 and V is TRBV5-1; TRBD2 agrees at 10 bases. The CDR3 contains 16 residues. Germline CDR1 reads SGHRS; CDR2 reads YFSETQ. Trimming cost V 2 bases and J 7 bases; bases outside gene matches: 8. CDR3 in amino acids: CASSFSGRAVGGELFF. CDR3 DNA: TGCGCCAGCAGCTTCAGCGGGAGGGCCGTCGGCGGGGAGCTGTTTTTT.

The rearrangement uses TRBV15 and TRBJ1-2; TRBD1 might be the D (6 bases). V lost 0 bases, J lost 3 bases, and 11 bases lay in between. The CDR3 is 15 amino acids. Germline V gene lookup returns CDR1 LNHNV and CDR2 YYDKDF (reference sequence). The CDR3 is CATSRDPNRDYGYTF. CDR3 DNA: TGTGCCACCAGCAGAGATCCGAACAGGGACTATGGCTACACCTTC.

The chain links TRBV14 to TRBJ1-3, with TRBD1 matching 9 bases. The CDR3 covers 16 residues. V gave up 4 bases and J gave up 3 bases; unmatched junction bases: 7. Germline CDR1 is SGHDN and CDR2 is FVKESK. In nucleotides, the CDR3 is TGTGCCAGCAGCCTTGGGACAGGGAGTTTTGGAAACACCATATATTTT. Encoded protein: CASSLGTGSFGNTIYF. Full variable domain (missing parts from reference TRBV14 and TRBJ1-3): EAGVTQFPSHSVIEKGQTVTLRCDPISGHDNLYWYRRVMGKEIKFLLHFVKESKQDESGMPNNRFLAERTGGTYSTLKVQPAELEDSGVYFCASSLGTGSFGNTIYFGEGSWLTVV.

This chain links TRBV7-9 with TRBJ2-7; 7 positions agree with TRBD1. The germline V gene has CDR1 SEHNR and CDR2 FQNEAQ (reference sequence). CDR3 length: 12 amino acids. Trimming at V came to 5 bases and at J to 4 bases, leaving 2 bases not matched to a gene. CDR3 bases: TGTGCCAGCAGCCCCAGGGGGTACGAGCAGTACTTC. This gives the protein CASSPRGYEQYF.

V gene TRBV10-3 combines with J gene TRBJ1-2; TRBD1 aligns across 9 bases. Germline-derived CDR1 and CDR2 are ENHRY and SYGVKD. Trimming cost V 6 bases and J 8 bases; bases outside gene matches: 13. This CDR3 contains 15 residues. CDR3 sequence reads: CAIRPDLDRGLGYTF. The CDR3 DNA reads as TGTGCCATCAGACCGGACCTGGACAGGGGTTTAGGCTACACCTTC.

This clone was found once. J is TRBJ2-3 and V is TRBV3-1 (or the pseudogene TRBV3-2); 9 bases are shared with TRBD2. The CDR3 is 14 amino acids. Germline CDR1 and CDR2: LGHDT and YNNKEL (reference sequence). The V segment lost 5 bases and the J segment 6 bases; nucleotides outside the gene matches: 6. The CDR3, as DNA: TGTGCCAGCAGCGGCGGGAGGGCCACTGATACGCAGTATTTT. Amino acids: CASSGGRATDTQYF.

The chain couples TRBV3-1 (or the pseudogene TRBV3-2) to TRBJ1-1; D remains ambiguous. This CDR3 has 13 residues. Germline V CDR1 and CDR2: LGHDT, YNNKEL (reference sequence). V lost 8 bases to trimming and J lost 1 base, with 11 bases between them. In DNA, the CDR3 is TGTGCCAGCCGGGATCAGAGGAACACTGAAGCTTTCTTT. It encodes CASRDQRNTEAFF.

The genes are TRBV28 and TRBJ2-3; D is perhaps TRBD1 (5 bases). V gave up 5 bases and J gave up 0 bases, with 21 bases separating them. The CDR3 is 18 amino acids. CDR1 is MDHEN, CDR2 SYDVKM, per germline. The CDR3 spells CASSPQVLAGLSTDTQYF. The CDR3 bases are TGTGCCAGCAGTCCCCAGGTGCTCGCAGGGCTGAGCACAGATACGCAGTATTTT.

The chain employs TRBV5-1 and TRBJ2-5; tentative D call: TRBD2 (6 bases). V lost 3 bases, J lost 2 bases, and 11 bases lay in between. The germline V gene has CDR1 SGHRS and CDR2 YFSETQ. The CDR3 covers 14 residues. The CDR3 DNA reads as TGCGCCAGCAGCTGGGGGAGCGGGCAAGAGACCCAGTACTTC. The encoded protein is CASSWGSGQETQYF.

The genes are TRBV15 and TRBJ2-2, with TRBD2 as a possible D gene (6 bases). CDR1 is LNHNV, CDR2 YYDKDF, per germline (reference sequence). Trimming took 0 bases from V and 1 from J, leaving 9 bases between them. The CDR3 totals 16 residues. CDR3 sequence: CATSRDRGKNTGELFF. The CDR3 DNA follows: TGTGCCACCAGCAGAGATCGGGGGAAGAACACCGGGGAGCTGTTTTTT.

CDR3 sequence (DNA): TGCGCCAGCAGCCCCGGACTAGCGGGGGGGCCGGATTACGAGCAGTACTTC. As protein: CASSPGLAGGPDYEQYF. The chain has TRBV5-1 and TRBJ2-7; the match to TRBD2 covers 15 bases. From germline, CDR1 is SGHRS and CDR2 YFSETQ. Trimming removed 4 bases from V and 4 bases from J; junction bases left unmatched: 9. The CDR3 length is 17 residues.

The CDR3 sequence: CASSNGGGAKNIQYF. The DNA for the CDR3 is TGTGCCAGCAGTAATGGGGGGGGAGCCAAAAACATTCAGTACTTC. The chain recombines TRBV28 with TRBJ2-4; 7 nucleotides agree with TRBD2. The V segment lost 5 bases and the J segment 0 bases; nucleotides outside the gene matches: 4. This CDR3 is built from 15 residues. CDR1 and CDR2 from the germline V gene are MDHEN and SYDVKM.

The chain recombines TRBV28 with TRBJ2-1; 11 nucleotides match TRBD2. CDR3 length: 17 amino acids. Germline CDR1 reads MDHEN; CDR2 reads SYDVKM. Losses at the gene ends were 4 bases for V and 10 bases for J; bases not matched to a gene: 15. The CDR3 bases are TGTGCCAGCAGTTGGATAGCGGGAGGGCCCAAAAGCAGGGAGCAGTTCTTC. Translating it yields CASSWIAGGPKSREQFF.